The next 9 T cell receptor beta chains were all read from a single sample in a study of long-term antiretroviral therapy in people with HIV. The immunoSEQ assay was v3.0, run at survey level. Assay: immunoSEQ multiplex PCR; the TCRdb copy retains only in-frame clones and omits some. The data contain 27,000 or so clones, around four fifths of them singletons. The sample here was unsorted PBMCs, taken 2.9 years after starting antiretroviral therapy. The receptor set was obtained from a man in his fifties or sixties with HIV.

CDR3 in DNA: TGTGCCAGCAGATATTCGCGGGGGGGACGAGCGAATGAAAAACTGTTTTTT. It codes for CASRYSRGGRANEKLFF. The chain has TRBV7-8 and TRBJ1-4, with D possibly being TRBD1 (5 bases). The germline gives CDR1 SGHVS, CDR2 FQNEAQ. This CDR3 is 17 amino acids long. The V gene lost 6 bases and the J gene lost 5 bases, with 22 bases spanning the gap.

The chain joins TRBV6-5 to TRBJ1-3; D not certain. Germline V gives CDR1 MNHEY, CDR2 SVGAGI. Trimming took off 6 bases at V and 0 bases at J, with 9 bases between the two ends. This CDR3 spans 14 amino acids. The chain's CDR3 is CASRVVSSGNTIYF. In DNA form, the CDR3 reads TGTGCCAGCAGAGTAGTCAGCTCTGGAAACACCATATATTTT.

This clone occurred once. This rearrangement joins TRBV5-1 to TRBJ2-3; D gene unclear. CDR1 is SGHRS and CDR2 is YFSETQ in the germline V gene. Deletions cut 4 bases from V and 2 bases from J, with 11 bases between. The CDR3 runs to 14 residues. In nucleotides, the CDR3 is TGCGCCAGCAGCCCAACAGTATTCACAGATACGCAGTATTTT. This gives the protein CASSPTVFTDTQYF.

This clone was picked up a small number of times. This chain joins TRBV7-3 and TRBJ1-6; perhaps TRBD1 as D (5 bases). The CDR3 extends over 14 amino acids. Germline V gene data show CDR1 as SGHTA and CDR2 as FQGTGA. V lost 4 bases and J 10 bases, leaving 14 bases between the germline ends. CDR3 coding DNA: TGTGCCAGCAGCTCCGAGGGGCCACCGTCACCCCTCCACTTT. As protein: CASSSEGPPSPLHF.

Only one count was recorded for this clone. The rearrangement links TRBV4-1 to TRBJ1-2; 11 bases map to TRBD1. Trimming cost V 3 bases and J 4 bases; bases outside gene matches: 4. Germline CDR1 MGHRA, CDR2 YSYEKL. This CDR3 is 15 amino acids long. The CDR3 nucleotides are TGCGCCAGCAGCCAGGACAGGGGGCGCGGCTATGGCTACACCTTC. Translation: CASSQDRGRGYGYTF.

In its sample, this clone was seen once. V gene TRBV7-9 combines with J gene TRBJ1-1; the match to TRBD1 covers 7 bases. The CDR3 is 18 amino acids. Germline V gene lookup returns CDR1 SEHNR and CDR2 FQNEAQ (reference sequence). J lost 4 bases, V lost 5 bases, and 19 bases had no gene match. The CDR3 reads CASSLVEDRWFVSTEAFF. For the CDR3, the DNA is TGTGCCAGCAGCCTAGTAGAGGACAGGTGGTTCGTGAGCACTGAAGCTTTCTTT.

This clone was detected only once. CDR3 residues: CASSQAQVETQYF. In DNA, the CDR3 is TGCGCCAGCAGCCAAGCACAAGTGGAGACCCAGTACTTC. V usage is TRBV4-1 and J usage is TRBJ2-5; no firm D call. The germline CDR1 and CDR2 sequences are MGHRA and YSYEKL. The CDR3 spans 13 residues. Trimming shortened V by 1 base and J by 5 bases, and 8 bases separated the two germline ends.

The V call is TRBV6-6, the J call TRBJ1-6, with TRBD1 as a possible D gene (6 bases). Trimming shortened V by 9 bases and J by 7 bases, and 13 bases separated the two germline ends. Germline CDR1 is MNHNY and CDR2 is SVGAGI (reference sequence). CDR3 length: 13 residues. The CDR3 protein is CASGTTRNSPLHF. CDR3 sequence (DNA): TGTGCCAGTGGGACAACTCGAAATTCACCCCTCCACTTT.

The rearrangement uses TRBV9 and TRBJ1-5; D gene unclear. This CDR3 is 13 amino acids long. The ends were cut back, 3 bases at V and 7 bases at J, with 11 bases in the middle. The germline CDR1 and CDR2 sequences are SGDLS and YYNGEE. The CDR3 reads CASSGLGEQPQHF. The CDR3 DNA reads as TGTGCCAGCAGCGGACTAGGTGAGCAGCCCCAGCATTTT.